The clone carrying this TCR beta chain was counted only a few times. The antigen is undetermined. As to time point: week 5, during vaccination. A single vaccine dose contained 300 ug of mutant IDH1 20-mer peptide, and topical imiquimod was used with it. New astrocytomas of WHO grade 3 or 4 that were IDH1-mutant and ATRX-lost were found in the donors. This sample was included in a study of a mutant IDH1 vaccine in newly diagnosed glioma. The wider study: Patients got radiotherapy, temozolomide, or both beforehand, and most got both. Study-level points and caveats: There were vaccine-induced immune responses in approximately 95% of the patients. Whatever changes occurred in top peripheral T cell clonotypes seemed unrelated to pseudoprogression.

Clones were read by immunoSEQ multiplex PCR, and TCRdb kept only the in-frame ones, dropping some. This sample has some 33,000 clones, with over 50% found just once. Germline V gene data show CDR1 as SGHNT and CDR2 as YYREEE (reference sequence). Deletions cut 0 bases from V and 4 bases from J, with 8 bases between. The CDR3 extends over 13 amino acids. The chain links TRBV5-4 to TRBJ2-7; D ambiguous. This receptor was obtained from a woman aged 18-35 years with glioma. The input for sequencing was PBMCs, taken from a glioma patient whose treatment included an IDH1 peptide vaccine. The CDR3 is CASSLGTPYEQYF. DNA for the CDR3: TGTGCCAGCAGCTTGGGGACGCCGTACGAGCAGTACTTC.